A single sample gave rise to the 22 T cell receptor beta chains below, sequenced in a study of blood T cells in healthy people across ages. Using a J-beta primer mix together with a sample-barcoded 5' primer, a second PCR was run for roughly 7 to 12 cycles. TCRdb called the 5' RACE reads again in MiXCR, with one record for every CDR3 protein. Of 600,000 to 800,000 distinct CDR3 sequences listed, 40% to 65% were seen once; the top ten hold about 13%. Sequenced: blood. All receptors come from a woman of 80 years or more in good health.

The chain carries TRBV20-1 and TRBJ2-7; 7 nucleotides agree with TRBD2. CDR1 and CDR2 (germline): DFQATT, SNEGSKA (reference sequence). The V segment lost 1 base and the J segment 1 base; nucleotides outside the gene matches: 4. The CDR3 loop spans 14 amino acids. The CDR3, as DNA: TGCAGTGCTAGAGGGGGAGGGACTTCCTACGAGCAGTACTTC. It translates to CSARGGGTSYEQYF.

The chain links TRBV27 to TRBJ2-7; 9 nucleotides line up with TRBD2. The end of the DNA aligns better with TRBJ2-5, so the J call may be wrong. Germline V gives CDR1 MNHEY, CDR2 SMNVEV (reference sequence). The CDR3 contains 17 residues. As DNA, the CDR3 is TGTGCCAGCAGCGAGCTAGCGGGGTTGGGATTTCGAGAGACCCAGTACTTC. Translation gives CASSELAGLGFRETQYF.

This clonotype was observed a handful of times. Germline and junction disagree at one end, which may indicate a read error. The chain uses TRBV7-9 and TRBJ2-7; possibly TRBD2 for D (6 bases). The CDR3 extends over 13 amino acids. Germline-derived CDR1 and CDR2 are SEHNR and FQNEAQ (reference sequence). The DNA of the CDR3 is TGTGCCAGCAGTTTAGGGGACTCAAGTGAGCAGTACTTC. Encoded protein: CASSLGDSSEQYF.

Notes on this clonotype: This may be a read error: a much more frequent sequence differs by one nucleotide. The chain is built from TRBV5-1 and TRBJ2-1; D is ambiguous. Germline values: CDR1 SGHRS, CDR2 YFSETQ. There are 11 residues in the CDR3. The CDR3 DNA is TGCGCCAGCAGCTGGAACAATGGGCAGTTCTTC. Protein sequence: CASSWNNGQFF.

The table lists this clonotype with a few counts. The rearrangement uses TRBV12-3 or TRBV12-4 and TRBJ1-6; the D is unclear. This CDR3 has 14 amino acids. V lost 3 bases and J lost 6, with 9 bases in between. CDR3 sequence: CASSLGFSNSPLHF. CDR3 sequence (DNA): TGTGCCAGCAGTTTGGGGTTCTCTAATTCACCCCTCCACTTT.

A few counts support this clonotype. The rearrangement links TRBV24-1 to TRBJ2-5, with D possibly being TRBD2 (6 bases). Germline CDR1 reads KGHDR; CDR2 reads SFDVKD. The V end was cut by 0 bases, the J end by 0 bases, with 10 bases between. The CDR3 is 16 amino acids. The CDR3 DNA is TGTGCCACCAGTGATTTGCGGGCGGGATACCAAGAGACCCAGTACTTC. Its protein product is CATSDLRAGYQETQYF.

This clonotype has at least ten counts. This chain links TRBV29-1 with TRBJ1-5; D might be TRBD1 (5 bases). V was trimmed by 1 base and J by 2 bases, leaving 9 bases between them. This CDR3 contains 14 residues. The germline CDR1 and CDR2 sequences are SQVTM and ANQGSEA. CDR3: CSVEVGGGNQPQHF. The CDR3 coding sequence is TGCAGCGTTGAAGTCGGGGGAGGCAATCAGCCCCAGCATTTT.

The chain couples TRBV20-1 to TRBJ2-7, with 9 bases lining up with TRBD2. V shed 2 bases, J shed 5 bases, and the junction held 7 bases outside the gene matches. The CDR3 sequence is 14 residues long. Germline loops: CDR1 DFQATT, CDR2 SNEGSKA (reference sequence). The CDR3 sequence: CSARRLAGNHEQYV. Here the CDR3 DNA reads TGCAGTGCTAGACGGCTAGCGGGAAATCACGAGCAGTACGTC.

About this clonotype itself: A much larger clonotype is one base distant, so this may be a read error. The chain is built from TRBV28 and TRBJ2-7, with D maybe TRBD1 (5 bases). Germline values: CDR1 MDHEN, CDR2 SYDVKM. The CDR3 covers 13 residues. The CDR3 DNA reads as TGTGCCTGCAGTTCCGACAGCCCCTACGAGCAGTACTTC. Translating it yields CACSSDSPYEQYF.

For this clonotype: Given a much more abundant clone one base away, this may be a read error. CDR3 sequence (DNA): TGTGTCAGCAGTCGGACAGGGGGCGAAGGTACGCAGTATTTT. Protein sequence: CVSSRTGGEGTQYF. The chain combines TRBV27 with TRBJ2-3; 11 bases map to TRBD1. There are 14 residues in the CDR3. Germline values: CDR1 MNHEY, CDR2 SMNVEV (reference sequence).

Only a few counts were recorded for this clonotype. CDR3 residues: CASSTSWGENFYEQYF. The DNA of the CDR3 is TGTGCCAGCAGCACCTCTTGGGGGGAGAATTTCTACGAGCAGTACTTC. The chain has TRBV9 and TRBJ2-7; TRBD2 might be the D (6 bases). V lost 4 bases and J 3 bases, leaving 20 bases between the germline ends. This CDR3 is built from 16 residues. Germline CDR1 reads SGDLS; CDR2 reads YYNGEE.

For this clonotype: A much more abundant neighbour one base away suggests this may be a read error. This chain links TRBV28 with TRBJ1-2; D is unresolved. V shed 5 bases and J shed 5 bases, with 15 bases lying between them. Germline lookup yields CDR1 MDHEN and CDR2 SYDVKM. The length of the CDR3 is 14 residues. This CDR3 is CASSREEDPYGYTF. CDR3 nucleotides: TGTGCCAGCAGTAGAGAGGAGGACCCTTATGGCTACACCTTC.

This chain uses TRBV6-6 with TRBJ2-6; D gene uncertain. The CDR3 has 15 residues. CDR1 and CDR2 from the germline V gene are MNHNY and SVGAGI (reference sequence). The CDR3 loop reads CASSPITSGANVLTF. In DNA form, the CDR3 reads TGTGCTAGCTCACCGATTACCTCTGGGGCCAACGTCCTGACTTTC.

This sequence joins TRBV7-9 and TRBJ1-2; no clear D. V was trimmed by 6 bases and J by 7 bases, leaving 21 bases between them. The CDR3 extends over 15 amino acids. Germline V lookup: CDR1 SEHNR, CDR2 FQNEAQ (reference sequence). The CDR3 region is CASSHQRGQGSGYTF. The CDR3 coding sequence is TGTGCCAGCAGTCATCAGCGAGGCCAAGGGAGTGGCTACACCTTC. The variable domain in full, completed from reference TRBV7-9 and TRBJ1-2, reads DTGVSQNPRHKITKRGQNVTFRCDPISEHNRLYWYRQTLGQGPEFLTYFQNEAQLEKSRLLSDRFSAERPKGSFSTLEIQRTEQGDSAMYLCASSHQRGQGSGYTFGSGTRLTVV.

As for this clonotype: This clone may be a read error of a much larger clone one base away. V usage is TRBV29-1 and J usage is TRBJ2-3; perhaps D is TRBD1 or TRBD2 (5 bases each). Trimming left V 1 base short and J 6 bases short, with 11 bases between. CDR1 and CDR2 (germline): SQVTM, ANQGSEA. The CDR3 spans 13 residues. This CDR3 is CSVEVGVMDTQYF. The CDR3 bases are TGCAGCGTTGAAGTGGGGGTTATGGATACGCAGTATTTT.

The V call is TRBV13, the J call TRBJ2-7; D not resolved. CDR3 length: 14 amino acids. V lost 5 bases and J 3 bases, leaving 14 bases between the germline ends. CDR1 PRHDT and CDR2 FYEKMQ come from the germline V gene (reference sequence). The CDR3 DNA reads as TGTGCCAGCAGCCTCCTAGATCGAGGCTACGAGCAGTACTTC. The encoded protein is CASSLLDRGYEQYF.

On this clonotype: Its ends do not fully match the called genes, so a read error is possible. This chain links TRBV18 with TRBJ1-1, with D tentatively TRBD1 (6 bases). The CDR3 is made up of 14 amino acids. Germline CDR1 reads KGHSH; CDR2 reads LQKENI. In nucleotides, the CDR3 is TGTGCCAGCTCGCCACAACAGGGTCCCACTGAAGCTTTCTTT. Amino acids: CASSPQQGPTEAFF.

The chain employs TRBV5-5 and TRBJ1-5, with TRBD1 identical over 9 bases. CDR1 is SGHKS, CDR2 YYEKEE, per germline (reference sequence). After removal of 3 bases from V and 2 bases from J, the junction contained 0 bases not matched to a gene. The CDR3 runs to 14 residues. For the CDR3, the DNA is TGTGCCAGCAGCTGGGACAGGGGCAATCAGCCCCAGCATTTT. Its protein is CASSWDRGNQPQHF.

The chain recombines TRBV12-3 or TRBV12-4 with TRBJ2-7; D call uncertain. This CDR3 spans 14 amino acids. Trimming removed 3 bases at V and 2 bases at J, with 11 bases between. Here the CDR3 DNA reads TGTGCCAGCAGTTTTACGGTTATTGCCTACGAGCAGTACTTC. Translated: CASSFTVIAYEQYF.

This clonotype was seen only a few times. V gene TRBV9 combines with J gene TRBJ2-3, with 8 bases fitting TRBD2. This CDR3 comprises 16 residues. The ends lost 4 bases at V and 2 bases at J; junction bases unmatched: 9. Germline V gene lookup returns CDR1 SGDLS and CDR2 YYNGEE. CDR3 in amino acids: CASSPGGNRYTDTQYF. DNA of the CDR3: TGTGCCAGCAGCCCGGGGGGGAACAGGTACACAGATACGCAGTATTTT.

The gene calls are TRBV20-1 and TRBJ1-5; D might be TRBD1 (5 bases). Germline V gene sequence: CDR1 DFQATT, CDR2 SNEGSKA (reference sequence). The CDR3 covers 14 residues. V dropped 4 bases and J dropped 0 bases, with 10 bases sitting between them. This CDR3 reads CSANLDSSNQPQHF. The CDR3 bases are TGCAGTGCTAACCTCGACAGTAGCAATCAGCCCCAGCATTTT.

This clonotype was seen many times. The V and J genes are TRBV11-1 and TRBJ1-6, with TRBD1 matching over 9 bases. Germline V gives CDR1 SGHAT, CDR2 FQDESV (reference sequence). The junction had 2 bases not matched to a gene; V was cut back by 3 bases and J by 8 bases. The CDR3 covers 14 residues. The CDR3 is CASSFTGGDSPLHF. CDR3 sequence (DNA): TGTGCCAGCAGCTTTACAGGGGGCGATTCACCCCTCCACTTT.